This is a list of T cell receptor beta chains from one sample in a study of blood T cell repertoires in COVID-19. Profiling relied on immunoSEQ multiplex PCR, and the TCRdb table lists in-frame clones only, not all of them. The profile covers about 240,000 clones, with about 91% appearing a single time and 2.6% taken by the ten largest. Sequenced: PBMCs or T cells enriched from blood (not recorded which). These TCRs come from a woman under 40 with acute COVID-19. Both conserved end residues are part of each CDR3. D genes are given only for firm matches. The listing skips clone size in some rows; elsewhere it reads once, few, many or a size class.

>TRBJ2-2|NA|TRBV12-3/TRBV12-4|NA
CASRQSNTGELFF
TGTGCCAGCAGACAGTCGAACACCGGGGAGCTGTTTTTT
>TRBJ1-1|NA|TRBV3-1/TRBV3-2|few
CASSQDQDSEAFF
TGTGCCAGCAGCCAAGACCAGGACAGTGAAGCTTTCTTT
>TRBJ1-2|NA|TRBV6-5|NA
CASSLALGYGYTF
TGTGCCAGCAGTTTGGCACTAGGGTATGGCTACACCTTC
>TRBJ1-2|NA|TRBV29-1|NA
CSVEDRGHSPPYGYTF
TGCAGCGTTGAAGATCGGGGACATTCCCCTCCCTATGGCTACACCTTC
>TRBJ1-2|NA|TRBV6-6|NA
CASSYGTSDYGYTF
TGTGCCAGCAGTTACGGGACATCGGACTATGGCTACACCTTC
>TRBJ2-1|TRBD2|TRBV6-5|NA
CASTGTSGGIEQFF
TGTGCCAGCACTGGGACTAGCGGGGGGATTGAGCAGTTCTTC
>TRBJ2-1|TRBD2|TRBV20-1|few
CSASPGASGGVNEQFF
TGCAGTGCTAGTCCAGGGGCTAGCGGGGGGGTTAATGAGCAGTTCTTC
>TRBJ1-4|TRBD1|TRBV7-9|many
CASSLLGQGLEKLFF
TGTGCCAGCAGCTTGTTGGGACAGGGGCTTGAAAAACTGTTTTTT
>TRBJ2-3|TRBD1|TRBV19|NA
CASRNPGTGGADTQYF
TGTGCCAGTAGAAACCCCGGGACAGGGGGCGCAGATACGCAGTATTTT
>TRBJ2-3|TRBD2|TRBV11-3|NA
CASSLDVSSGGTDTQYF
TGTGCCAGCAGCTTAGATGTTTCCAGCGGGGGAACAGATACGCAGTATTTT
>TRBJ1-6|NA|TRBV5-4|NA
CASSLGTSSYNSPLHF
TGTGCCAGCAGCTTGGGGACTAGCTCCTATAATTCACCCCTCCACTTT
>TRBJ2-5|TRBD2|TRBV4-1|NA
CASSHPGGYQETQYF
TGCGCCAGCAGCCACCCGGGGGGGTACCAAGAGACCCAGTACTTC
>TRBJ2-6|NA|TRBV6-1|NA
CASSEFPGNILSGANVLTF
TGTGCCAGCAGTGAATTTCCGGGTAATATCCTTTCTGGGGCCAACGTCCTGACTTTC
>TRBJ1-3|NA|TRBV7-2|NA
CASTLQFGNTIYF
TGTGCCAGCACCCTCCAGTTTGGAAACACCATATATTTT
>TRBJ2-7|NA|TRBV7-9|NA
CASSPSGYEQYF
TGTGCCAGCAGCCCCTCCGGTTACGAGCAGTACTTC
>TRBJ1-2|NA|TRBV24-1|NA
CATSDGAEGYTF
TGTGCCACCAGTGATGGGGCGGAGGGCTACACCTTC
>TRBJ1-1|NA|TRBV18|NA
CASSPTTLADTEAFF
TGTGCCAGCTCCCCCACCACATTGGCGGACACTGAAGCTTTCTTT
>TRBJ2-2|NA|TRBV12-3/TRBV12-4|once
CASSLQGGGELFF
TGTGCCAGCAGTTTACAGGGAGGCGGGGAGCTGTTTTTT
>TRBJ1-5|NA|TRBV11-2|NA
CASSSGGVKQPQHF
TGTGCCAGCAGCTCCGGCGGGGTTAAACAGCCCCAGCATTTT
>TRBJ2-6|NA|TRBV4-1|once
CASSHLQGGTGANVLTF
TGCGCCAGCAGCCATCTTCAGGGGGGAACTGGGGCCAACGTCCTGACTTTC
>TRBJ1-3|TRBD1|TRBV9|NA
CASSVAGTALSGNTIYF
TGTGCCAGCAGCGTAGCCGGGACAGCCCTCTCTGGAAACACCATATATTTT
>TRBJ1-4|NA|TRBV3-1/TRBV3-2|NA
CASSQDYANEKLFF
TGTGCCAGCAGCCAAGACTACGCCAATGAAAAACTGTTTTTT
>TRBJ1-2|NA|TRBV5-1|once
CASSLGTGRGYTF
TGCGCCAGCAGCTTGGGAACAGGGCGAGGCTACACCTTC
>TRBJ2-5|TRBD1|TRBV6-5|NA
CASSLTGKKETQYF
TGTGCCAGCAGCCTGACAGGGAAAAAAGAGACCCAGTACTTC
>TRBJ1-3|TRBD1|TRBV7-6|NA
CASSLGQALSGNTIYF
TGTGCCAGCAGCTTGGGACAGGCCCTCTCTGGAAACACCATATATTTT
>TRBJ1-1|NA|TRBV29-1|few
CSVDGNTEAFF
TGCAGCGTTGACGGGAACACTGAAGCTTTCTTT